The rows below give T cell receptor beta chains drawn from one sample of a study of control samples from healthy donors and cancer patients. The table came from immunoSEQ multiplex PCR; TCRdb's copy has only in-frame clones and leaves some out. The sample records about 84,000 clones, more than 65% being singletons. Source material: PBMCs. These receptors came from a man aged 60 to 69 with head and neck cancer. Both conserved end residues are part of each CDR3. A D gene is named only where the DNA matches it firmly. The size of a clone is reported for some rows only, either as once, few or many, or as a class for expanded clones.

TRBJ2-1	TRBD2	NA	TRBV15	CATSRVAGGYNEQFF	TGTGCCACCAGCAGAGTAGCGGGAGGTTACAATGAGCAGTTCTTC
TRBJ2-1	TRBD2	NA	TRBV27	CASSLRPSSGGFYNEQFF	TGTGCCAGCAGTTTACGGCCCTCTAGCGGCGGCTTCTACAATGAGCAGTTCTTC
TRBJ2-7	NA	NA	TRBV7-8	CASSLPSSYEQYF	TGTGCCAGCAGCTTGCCGAGCTCCTACGAGCAGTACTTC
TRBJ1-2	NA	NA	TRBV27	CASGRGYLVYGYTF	TGTGCCAGTGGGAGAGGGTACCTGGTTTATGGCTACACCTTC
TRBJ2-6	NA	NA	TRBV7-2	CASSLGGAWGNVLTF	TGTGCCAGCAGCTTAGGAGGGGCTTGGGGCAACGTCCTGACTTTC
TRBJ2-7	NA	NA	TRBV27	CASSLLATAYEQYF	TGTGCCAGCAGTTTATTGGCTACGGCCTACGAGCAGTACTTC
TRBJ2-7	TRBD1	few	TRBV5-4	CASSFLGGREQYF	TGTGCCAGCAGCTTTCTAGGGGGCCGGGAGCAGTACTTC
TRBJ1-1	NA	NA	TRBV19	CASSSIWGTEAFF	TGTGCCAGTAGTAGTATATGGGGCACTGAAGCTTTCTTT
TRBJ1-2	NA	NA	TRBV23-1	CASSQSMSQGGIGYTF	TGCGCCAGCAGTCAATCGATGTCACAGGGAGGGATAGGCTACACCTTC
TRBJ1-1	NA	once	TRBV18	CASSPSRGPTEAFF	TGTGCCAGCTCACCAAGCCGGGGTCCCACTGAAGCTTTCTTT
TRBJ2-1	NA	NA	TRBV11-1	CASSLGYNEQFF	TGTGCCAGCAGCTTAGGCTACAATGAGCAGTTCTTC
TRBJ2-7	TRBD1	NA	TRBV12-3/TRBV12-4	CASRETGSHEQYF	TGTGCCAGCAGAGAGACAGGGAGTCACGAGCAGTACTTC
TRBJ2-7	NA	NA	TRBV19	CASSIRIGYSYEQYF	TGTGCCAGTAGTATCCGGATTGGGTACTCCTACGAGCAGTACTTC
TRBJ2-1	NA	NA	TRBV7-8	CASSFRPLSSYNEQFF	TGTGCCAGCAGCTTTCGACCGTTGAGCTCCTACAATGAGCAGTTCTTC
TRBJ2-3	NA	NA	TRBV12-5	CASGRGDTQYF	TGTGCTAGTGGCCGCGGGGATACGCAGTATTTT
TRBJ2-6	NA	NA	TRBV19	CASSIQVTFGANVLTF	NA
TRBJ2-2	NA	few	TRBV18	CASSPTGRTNTGELFF	TGTGCCAGCTCACCGACTGGGCGGACGAACACCGGGGAGCTGTTTTTT
TRBJ2-5	TRBD1	once	TRBV5-5	CASSRRQGPRETQYF	TGTGCCAGCAGCAGGCGACAGGGGCCGCGAGAGACCCAGTACTTC
TRBJ2-3	TRBD2	NA	TRBV27	CASSLRVAGTDTQYF	TGTGCCAGCAGTTTGAGAGTAGCGGGAACAGATACGCAGTATTTT
TRBJ2-1	TRBD2	NA	TRBV4-1	CASSLRLAGNLNEQFF	TGCGCCAGCAGCCTACGACTAGCGGGCAACCTCAATGAGCAGTTCTTC
TRBJ1-2	TRBD1	once	TRBV30	CAWSVGTGYGYTF	TGTGCCTGGAGTGTTGGGACAGGGTATGGCTACACCTTC
TRBJ2-7	TRBD2	NA	TRBV7-9	CASSLLAGSSYEQYF	TGTGCCAGCAGCTTACTAGCGGGAAGCTCCTACGAGCAGTACTTC
TRBJ2-1	NA	once	TRBV29-1	CSVEDVEQFF	TGCAGCGTTGAGGACGTTGAGCAGTTCTTC
TRBJ1-4	NA	NA	TRBV7-6	CASSLAATADEKLFF	TGTGCCAGCAGCTTAGCGGCAACCGCGGATGAAAAACTGTTTTTT
TRBJ2-4	NA	NA	TRBV3-1/TRBV3-2	CASSQVRGVFSIQYF	TGTGCCAGCAGCCAAGTAAGGGGTGTTTTTTCCATTCAGTACTTC
TRBJ1-5	NA	few	TRBV6-5	CASSSGVLGNQPQHF	TGTGCCAGCAGTTCAGGTGTCCTGGGCAATCAGCCCCAGCATTTT
TRBJ1-6	TRBD1	NA	TRBV27	CASSPPQGKDPPPSVFSPLHF	TGTGCCAGCAGTCCACCACAGGGGAAGGATCCCCCCCCCAGCGTTTTTTCACCCCTCCACTTT
TRBJ1-1	NA	NA	TRBV7-2	CASSSRGRNTEAFF	TGTGCCAGCAGCTCGAGGGGCAGAAACACTGAAGCTTTCTTT
TRBJ2-7	NA	NA	TRBV12-3/TRBV12-4	CASSYQYSYEQYF	TGTGCCAGCAGTTACCAGTACTCCTACGAGCAGTACTTC
TRBJ2-5	TRBD2	NA	TRBV9	CASSVAGLAGGGQETQYF	TGTGCCAGCAGCGTAGCCGGACTAGCGGGAGGGGGCCAAGAGACCCAGTACTTC
TRBJ2-5	TRBD1	NA	TRBV27	CASSQDREYQETQYF	TGTGCCAGCAGTCAAGACAGGGAGTACCAAGAGACCCAGTACTTC
TRBJ1-4	NA	NA	TRBV30	CAWSVPVRRSNEKLFF	TGTGCCTGGAGTGTACCAGTCAGAAGGAGTAATGAAAAACTGTTTTTT
TRBJ2-7	NA	NA	TRBV12-3/TRBV12-4	CASSQIREQYF	TGTGCCAGCAGCCAAATACGGGAGCAGTACTTC
TRBJ1-5	TRBD1	NA	TRBV4-1	CASSPLPPDRIHQPQHF	TGCGCCAGCAGCCCGCTCCCCCCGGACAGGATCCATCAGCCCCAGCATTTT
TRBJ1-1	TRBD1	NA	TRBV5-1	CASSWGTGNMNTEAFF	TGCGCCAGCAGCTGGGGGACAGGAAATATGAACACTGAAGCTTTCTTT
TRBJ1-4	TRBD1	NA	TRBV27	CASSSTGDEKLFF	TGTGCCAGCAGTTCGACAGGGGATGAAAAACTGTTTTTT
TRBJ2-1	NA	NA	TRBV19	CASSIQGGQFF	TGTGCCAGTAGTATACAGGGGGGGCAGTTCTTC
TRBJ2-5	TRBD1	NA	TRBV2	CASTQQGARETQYF	TGTGCCAGCACCCAACAGGGGGCGCGAGAGACCCAGTACTTC